This T cell receptor (beta chain) comes out of a study of blood T cell repertoires in COVID-19. Study information: Samples came from the United States, Italy and Spain, spanning acute and convalescent COVID-19.

TCRdb keeps only in-frame clones here, not all; method: immunoSEQ multiplex PCR. The sample carries 150,000 to 200,000 clones, less than 90% recorded once. This CDR3 is built from 16 residues. The trim removed 0 bases at V and 2 bases at J, leaving 4 bases unmatched. CDR1 and CDR2 from the germline V gene are SGHRS and YFSETQ. Sequencing was performed on peripheral blood. The chain carries TRBV5-1 and TRBJ2-3; 9 bases match TRBD2. The origin of this receptor is a woman aged 65 to 85 with acute or convalescent COVID-19. CDR3 sequence reads: CASSLAVAGATDTQYF. CDR3 coding DNA: TGCGCCAGCAGCTTGGCAGTAGCGGGGGCCACAGATACGCAGTATTTT.